This section outlines one T cell receptor (beta chain) sequence together with its context. What this receptor recognizes is not known. No much larger clone exists at a distance of one base, and base qualities are not known. Reading the germline V gene (reference sequence) gives CDR1 GTSNPN and CDR2 SVGIG. Trimmed from V: 1 base; trimmed from J: 1 base; junction bases lacking a gene match: 9. Spanning cysteine to phenylalanine, the CDR3 consists of 17 amino acids. Only the CDR3 region is kept as DNA, spanning 51 bases read in frame from base 1. This record belongs to a study of blood T cell repertoires in COVID-19 (dated by TCRdb to 2018 to 2021). The study in broad terms: The collaborator samples originated in the United States, Italy and Spain and spanned the acute and convalescent phases of COVID-19. The repertoires were made available in a free public database intended to serve as a resource for research on the immune response to SARS-CoV-2. The samples were drawn from two sources: the first 160 participants of the ongoing ImmuneRACE study, and 1,000 to 1,500 subjects contributed by 6 global collaborators. Where HLA class I and class II types were available, the types were taken from metadata supplied by the sample provider, not from assay-based typing. Subjects who had been exposed to COVID-19, were actively infected with it, or had recovered from it provided the deeply sampled blood TCRbeta repertoires that made up the dataset. Sample metadata almost always included a de-identified subject ID, COVID-19 status, age in years and sex. The prospective study material was composed of cDNA or gDNA derived from T cells, B-cell-depleted T cells, or PBMCs.

Points the paper makes about the study in general: The quantity of clinical and demographic metadata differed by source and by participant and was supplied without curation.

Enrolling through a virtual design, the prospective study's participants ranged in age from roughly 18 to 89 years and lived across about two dozen United States geographic areas. In the prospective study, cohorts were assigned on the basis of participant-reported clinical history obtained from a screening survey and a study questionnaire. Exposed participants were defined as having been in contact with someone with a PCR-confirmed or clinician-diagnosed COVID-19 case within 2 weeks of study entry. Mobile phlebotomists in the prospective study collected whole blood, serum and a nasopharyngeal or oropharyngeal swab from every participant. Over an approximately 2-month period, participants in the prospective study had the option of providing additional blood draws and questionnaires. Blood samples from the prospective study were shipped frozen or at room temperature prior to DNA extraction. The immunoSEQ Assay, a bias-controlled multiplex PCR, was used to amplify TCRbeta CDR3 regions from genomic DNA. Turning to the authors' computational methods: Nucleated cell counts per sample were estimated from amplification of reference gene primers within the assay. To quantify the absolute abundance of each unique TCRbeta CDR3 rearrangement, sequence reads were collapsed and filtered. For each sample, productive Simpson clonality was calculated by taking the square root of Simpson's diversity index across productive rearrangements. TCRdb mirrors the immuneACCESS table, restricted to in-frame sequences. Some clones are absent from its copies; in checked studies, under half trace to an unresolved V gene, and the reason for the others is unknown. The DNA gave D and trimming, while V, J and clone size come from that table. The sample data list approximately 300,000 clones, and over 90% of these were observed just once. 3.5% to 5% of the sample is taken by the ten largest.

The TCR comes from a woman younger than 45 who had been exposed to COVID-19. The chain links TRBV30 with TRBJ2-3, with 9 bases in between that match TRBD2. The sample comprised PBMCs or T cells enriched from blood (not recorded which). Read as DNA, the sequence is TGTGCCTGGAGTGCGATTTCGCGGGGGGGTGGCACAGATACGCAGTATTTT. The translation is CAWSAISRGGGTDTQYF.